The present T cell receptor beta chain was sequenced within a study of T cells in Graves' hyperthyroidism and ophthalmopathy. Comment on this clonotype: Sequence at one end of the junction differs from germline and may be a read error.

RNA transcripts yielded amplified TCR beta CDR3 regions. The study used the HTBI primer set for a first-round RT-PCR of the TCR CDR3. MiXCR was run by TCRdb on the multiplex PCR reads, yielding one entry per CDR3 protein. The sample has 550,000 to 800,000 distinct CDR3 sequences; around 17% are singletons. The sample was blood. This sequence originates from a man younger than 35 with Graves' hyperthyroidism.

The CDR3, as DNA: TGTGCCACCAGTCCCCGGGGAAGTGGAGAAGAGACCCAGTACTTC. Translating it yields CATSPRGSGEETQYF. The rearrangement uses TRBV12-3 or TRBV12-4 and TRBJ2-5; a possible D gene is TRBD2 (5 bases). This CDR3 contains 15 residues.